The 21 T cell receptor beta chains listed next were all sequenced from one sample in a study of neurological immune-mediated disorders (dated by TCRdb to between 2019 and 2020). Library preparation employed 5' RACE. The reads were generated on an Illumina HiSeq 2500. TCRdb ran its own pipeline on the public reads, namely fastp trimming at Q25 and MiXCR clone calling, and kept in-frame beta chains. All rows with the same CDR3 protein become a single entry with the most common DNA and genes. Here the sample has tens of thousands of distinct CDR3 sequences; about 9.3% occur a single time. The leading ten clones occupy about 1.8% of the sample. Sequencing input: PBMCs. These receptors all stem from a middle-aged man in good health.

Many counts were recorded for this clonotype. This chain uses TRBV11-2 with TRBJ2-4; D unresolved. The CDR3 contains 13 residues. The germline V gene has CDR1 SGHAT and CDR2 FQNNGV. V was pared by 7 bases and J by 5 bases, with 12 bases between. CDR3 in amino acids: CASKRGFENIQYF. CDR3 sequence (DNA): TGTGCCAGCAAAAGAGGCTTCGAAAACATTCAGTACTTC.

This clonotype was counted at least ten times. This may be a read error, as it is one base from a much larger clone. The gene calls are TRBV5-1 and TRBJ2-7; D is unclear. V was shortened by 0 bases and J by 0 bases, with 4 bases between the two germline ends. CDR1 and CDR2 from the germline V gene are SGHRS and YFSETQ. This CDR3 comprises 13 residues. CDR3 in DNA: TGCGCCAGCAGCTTGGGACACTCCTACGAGCAGTACTTC. Residues: CASSLGHSYEQYF.

In this sample, this clonotype turned up many times. The chain uses TRBV12-3 or TRBV12-4 and TRBJ2-2; 7 bases are a match to TRBD1. After removal of 6 bases from V and 4 bases from J, the junction contained 8 bases not matched to a gene. The CDR3 has 15 residues. The CDR3 sequence is CASSGDSQFTGELFF. The CDR3 coding sequence is TGTGCCAGCAGCGGGGACAGTCAGTTCACCGGGGAGCTGTTTTTT.

This clonotype was seen at least ten times. As DNA, the CDR3 is TGTGCCAGCAGTGATGCGGAGACCCAGTACTTC. Protein product: CASSDAETQYF. The chain combines TRBV6-4 with TRBJ2-5; D not resolved. The germline V and J ends were trimmed by 3 bases and 5 bases, with 4 bases remaining between them. Germline V lookup: CDR1 MRHNA, CDR2 SNTAGT. The CDR3 loop spans 11 amino acids.

This clonotype has ten or more counts. J is TRBJ2-3 and V is TRBV29-1; possibly TRBD2 for D (5 bases). CDR3 size: 11 residues. Germline V gives CDR1 SQVTM, CDR2 ANQGSEA. The V gene lost 5 bases and the J gene lost 6 bases, with 9 bases spanning the gap. Here the CDR3 reads CSVWGADTQYF. For the CDR3, the DNA is TGCAGCGTTTGGGGAGCGGATACGCAGTATTTT.

The table lists this clonotype with a few counts. The chain links TRBV5-6 to TRBJ1-2; D might be TRBD1 (6 bases). CDR3 length: 15 amino acids. The V gene lost 4 bases and the J gene lost 4 bases, with 17 bases spanning the gap. Germline CDR1 reads SGHDT; CDR2 reads YYEEEE. The CDR3 here is CASSPTEQGIYGYTF. CDR3 DNA sequence: TGTGCCAGCAGCCCAACTGAACAGGGTATCTATGGCTACACCTTC. Based on the CDR3 plus reference TRBV5-6 and TRBJ1-2, the full variable domain is DAGVTQSPTHLIKTRGQQVTLRCSPKSGHDTVSWYQQALGQGPQFIFQYYEEEERQRGNFPDRFSGHQFPNYSSELNVNALLLGDSALYLCASSPTEQGIYGYTFGSGTRLTVV.

In this sample, this clonotype turned up many times. The rearrangement joins TRBV5-1 to TRBJ2-2; 9 bases align to TRBD1. Germline values: CDR1 SGHRS, CDR2 YFSETQ. Unmatched junction bases numbered 4, after V lost 4 bases and J lost 6 bases. The CDR3 covers 14 residues. DNA of the CDR3: TGCGCCAGCAGCACCAGACAGGGGGCCGGGGAGCTGTTTTTT. This translates into CASSTRQGAGELFF. Variable domain in full (rest from reference TRBV5-1 and TRBJ2-2): KAGVTQTPRYLIKTRGQQVTLSCSPISGHRSVSWYQQTPGQGLQFLFEYFSETQRNKGNFPGRFSGRQFSNSRSEMNVSTLELGDSALYLCASSTRQGAGELFFGEGSRLTVL.

This clonotype was found many times. CDR3 nucleotides: TGCAGCCTGGTCTCCAACGACAACAATGAGCAGTTCTTC. This gives the protein CSLVSNDNNEQFF. This chain links TRBV20-1 with TRBJ2-1; D gene unclear. Germline V gene data show CDR1 as DFQATT and CDR2 as SNEGSKA (reference sequence). The CDR3 has 13 amino acids.

This chain uses TRBV5-1 with TRBJ2-5, with 10 nucleotides matching TRBD1. The V gene end was trimmed by 4 bases and the J gene end by 5 bases; junction bases not matched to a gene: 8. This CDR3 region has 15 residues. In germline, CDR1 is SGHRS, CDR2 YFSETQ. The CDR3 loop is CASSAGTGVRETQYF. The CDR3 DNA reads TGCGCCAGCAGCGCCGGGACAGGGGTGCGGGAGACCCAGTACTTC.

This clonotype was seen ten or more times. The V gene is TRBV15, the J gene TRBJ2-1; D is undetermined. V was pared by 2 bases and J by 2 bases, with 16 bases between. Germline V gene data show CDR1 as LNHNV and CDR2 as YYDKDF (reference sequence). CDR3 length equals 17 residues. CDR3 loop: CATSRPGGRAPYNEQFF. CDR3 bases: TGTGCCACCAGCAGACCAGGTGGTAGGGCCCCCTACAATGAGCAGTTCTTC.

This clonotype was seen at least ten times. This chain uses TRBV6-1 with TRBJ2-2; TRBD2 matches at 7 bases. Germline lookup yields CDR1 MNHNS and CDR2 SASEGT. The CDR3 totals 14 residues. Trimming took 0 bases from V and 6 from J; bases not matched to a gene: 1. CDR3 sequence reads: CASSEAGGPGELFF. The CDR3 bases are TGTGCCAGCAGTGAAGCGGGAGGGCCCGGGGAGCTGTTTTTT.

Many counts were recorded for this clonotype. The chain joins TRBV13 to TRBJ2-7, with 8 nucleotides matching TRBD1. The V segment lost 7 bases and the J segment 3 bases; nucleotides outside the gene matches: 5. Germline V CDR1 and CDR2: PRHDT, FYEKMQ (reference sequence). The CDR3 totals 13 residues. CDR3 nucleotides: TGTGCCAGCAACAGGGGGAAAGGCTACGAGCAGTACTTC. Translating gives CASNRGKGYEQYF.

This clonotype appeared many times. The CDR3 coding sequence is TGTGCCAGCAGCTCCGACGGAAGCTCTGGGGCCAACGTCCTGACTTTC. It yields the protein CASSSDGSSGANVLTF. The chain couples TRBV7-6 to TRBJ2-6; D is uncertain. CDR1 and CDR2 (germline): SGHVS, FNYEAQ. The germline V and J ends were trimmed by 4 bases and 0 bases, with 10 bases remaining between them. There are 16 residues in the CDR3.

This clonotype has ten or more counts. This chain connects TRBV6-1 to TRBJ1-2; D gene unclear. The germline V and J ends were trimmed by 4 bases and 8 bases, with 11 bases remaining between them. Germline V gene sequence: CDR1 MNHNS, CDR2 SASEGT. The CDR3 extends over 12 amino acids. The CDR3 DNA is TGTGCCAGCAGTGGGTGGGCGGGCGGCTACACCTTC. Translation: CASSGWAGGYTF.

V usage is TRBV5-1 and J usage is TRBJ2-1; D unclear. CDR1 and CDR2 from the germline V gene are SGHRS and YFSETQ. This CDR3 spans 14 amino acids. Trimming shortened V by 0 bases and J by 10 bases, and 14 bases separated the two germline ends. In DNA, the CDR3 is TGCGCCAGCAGCTTGGAGGTCAACTCCTACGAGCAGTTCTTC. Amino acids: CASSLEVNSYEQFF.

This clonotype was counted ten times or more. The junction and the germline gene differ at one end; a read error may be behind it. V and J are TRBV6-1 and TRBJ1-4; 7 positions match TRBD1. The CDR3 loop spans 13 amino acids. Germline CDR1 and CDR2: MNHNS and SASEGT. The CDR3 region has the DNA TGTGCCAGCAGTGAACTCCGTGACAGGGTTGGTGTTTTT. It yields the protein CASSELRDRVGVF.

This clonotype showed up many times. The V and J genes are TRBV9 and TRBJ2-1; no clear D gene. This CDR3 has 12 amino acids. Germline V gives CDR1 SGDLS, CDR2 YYNGEE. V lost 4 bases and J 8 bases, leaving 10 bases between the germline ends. CDR3 nucleotide sequence: TGTGCCAGCAGCCCCCGTTGGGATGAGCAGTTCTTC. This codes for CASSPRWDEQFF.

This clonotype turned up a few times. The chain employs TRBV7-6 and TRBJ2-3; 8 positions match TRBD2. This CDR3 contains 17 residues. Germline trimming cut 3 bases from V and 1 base from J; bases unmatched to any gene: 9. The germline gives CDR1 SGHVS, CDR2 FNYEAQ. CDR3 DNA sequence: TGTGCCAGCAGCTTCCCCCTTGAACTAGCGGGCACAGATACGCAGTATTTT. It codes for CASSFPLELAGTDTQYF.

This clonotype was observed many times. The V call is TRBV11-2, the J call TRBJ2-7; D remains unclear. V was clipped by 6 bases and J by 5 bases, with 14 bases between them. The CDR3 has 13 amino acids. Germline CDR1 SGHAT, CDR2 FQNNGV. This CDR3 reads CASRRVGRNEQYF. The CDR3 bases are TGTGCCAGCAGGAGAGTGGGTCGAAACGAGCAGTACTTC. The whole variable domain, remainder taken from reference TRBV11-2 and TRBJ2-7, is EAGVAQSPRYKIIEKRQSVAFWCNPISGHATLYWYQQILGQGPKLLIQFQNNGVVDDSQLPKDRFSAERLKGVDSTLKIQPAKLEDSAVYLCASRRVGRNEQYFGPGTRLTVT.

In this sample, this clonotype turned up many times. The V gene is TRBV5-1, the J gene TRBJ1-3; D not resolved. This CDR3 has 13 amino acids. Trimming took 0 bases from V and 1 from J, leaving 2 bases between them. Germline CDR1 and CDR2: SGHRS and YFSETQ. CDR3 nucleotide sequence: TGCGCCAGCAGCTTGGAGTCTGGAAACACCATATATTTT. Amino acids: CASSLESGNTIYF.

In this sample, this clonotype turned up many times. The rearrangement uses TRBV10-3 and TRBJ2-5, with D perhaps matching TRBD1 or TRBD2 (5 bases each). Germline CDR1 and CDR2: ENHRY and SYGVKD. This CDR3 spans 15 amino acids. The ends were cut back, 6 bases at V and 1 base at J, with 15 bases in the middle. The CDR3 DNA reads TGTGCCATCAGCCCTGGGACGGGATTCCAAGAGACCCAGTACTTC. It codes for CAISPGTGFQETQYF.